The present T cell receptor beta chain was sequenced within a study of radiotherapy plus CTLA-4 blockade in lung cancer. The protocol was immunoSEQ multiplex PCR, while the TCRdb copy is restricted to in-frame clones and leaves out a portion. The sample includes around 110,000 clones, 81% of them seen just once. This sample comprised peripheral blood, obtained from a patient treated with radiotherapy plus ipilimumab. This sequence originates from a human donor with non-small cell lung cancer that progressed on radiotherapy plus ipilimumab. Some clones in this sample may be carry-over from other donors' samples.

CDR3 in amino acids: CASSSASGAYYNEQFF. Here the CDR3 DNA reads TGCGCCAGCAGCTCAGCTAGCGGGGCATATTACAATGAGCAGTTCTTC. The chain couples TRBV5-1 to TRBJ2-1; TRBD2 aligns across 9 bases. Trimming cost V 3 bases and J 4 bases; bases outside gene matches: 8. CDR3 size: 16 residues. The germline V gene encodes CDR1 SGHRS and CDR2 YFSETQ.